The source of this T cell receptor beta chain is a study of tumor-infiltrating lymphocytes in primary liver carcinoma. Germline-derived CDR1 and CDR2 are MNHNY and SVGAGI (reference sequence). CDR3 size: 14 residues. Out of unsorted whole blood came the blood RNA, and germline DNA was extracted as well. A note on this clonotype: Since a much larger clone is just one base distant, this may be a read error.

Making TCR beta cDNA involved 400 to 600 ng total RNA and a constant-region primer. Three-round nested multiplex PCR performed with slightly modified ARM-PCR produced the TCR beta libraries. In the first two PCR rounds, TRBV1-TRBV30 forward primers were paired with a C-beta reverse primer, and each round lasted nine to ten cycles. One entry per CDR3 protein results from TCRdb running MiXCR on the multiplex PCR reads. This table holds a few hundred thousand distinct CDR3 sequences, about three fifths found once. The receptor comes from a young woman with primary liver carcinoma and hepatitis B virus infection. Sequences were obtained from peripheral blood. The chain joins TRBV6-6 to TRBJ1-3, with a possible D match to TRBD1 (5 bases). The CDR3 loop is CTSSYRSSGNTIYF. As DNA, the CDR3 is TGTACCAGCAGTTACAGGAGCTCTGGAAACACCATATATTTT.